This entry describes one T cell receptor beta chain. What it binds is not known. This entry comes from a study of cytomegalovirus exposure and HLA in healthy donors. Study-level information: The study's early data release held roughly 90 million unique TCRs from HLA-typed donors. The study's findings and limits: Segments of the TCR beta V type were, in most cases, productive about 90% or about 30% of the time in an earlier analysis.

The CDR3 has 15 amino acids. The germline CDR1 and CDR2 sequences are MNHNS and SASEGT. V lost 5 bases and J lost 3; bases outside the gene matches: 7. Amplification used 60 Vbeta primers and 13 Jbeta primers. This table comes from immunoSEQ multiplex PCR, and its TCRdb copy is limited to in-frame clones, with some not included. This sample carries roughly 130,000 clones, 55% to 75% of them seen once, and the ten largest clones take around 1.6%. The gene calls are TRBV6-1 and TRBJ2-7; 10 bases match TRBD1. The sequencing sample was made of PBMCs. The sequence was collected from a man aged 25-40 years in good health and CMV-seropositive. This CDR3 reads CASSPGTGAGYEQYF. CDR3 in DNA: TGTGCCAGCAGTCCAGGGACAGGGGCGGGCTACGAGCAGTACTTC.